This T cell receptor (beta chain) was sequenced for a study of CD8 T cells in Susac syndrome. When the RNA was reverse transcribed, random hexamers were used with an input of about 0.45 to 1 ug. TCRdb called the immunoSEQ multiplex PCR reads again in MiXCR, with one record for every CDR3 protein. Seen here are approximately 130,000 distinct CDR3 sequences, roughly 94% observed once, and the top ten hold about 0.098%. The CDR3 spans 12 residues. CDR1 SQVTM and CDR2 ANQGSEA come from the germline V gene. V was trimmed by 8 bases and J by 4 bases, leaving 14 bases between them. Sequenced: CD4+ T cells from PBMCs. This chain links TRBV29-1 with TRBJ2-5; D is uncertain. The sequence came from a human donor in good health. The CDR3 coding sequence is TGCAGCACCCAAAAGGGTGGAGAGACCCAGTACTTC. Translated, it gives CSTQKGGETQYF.